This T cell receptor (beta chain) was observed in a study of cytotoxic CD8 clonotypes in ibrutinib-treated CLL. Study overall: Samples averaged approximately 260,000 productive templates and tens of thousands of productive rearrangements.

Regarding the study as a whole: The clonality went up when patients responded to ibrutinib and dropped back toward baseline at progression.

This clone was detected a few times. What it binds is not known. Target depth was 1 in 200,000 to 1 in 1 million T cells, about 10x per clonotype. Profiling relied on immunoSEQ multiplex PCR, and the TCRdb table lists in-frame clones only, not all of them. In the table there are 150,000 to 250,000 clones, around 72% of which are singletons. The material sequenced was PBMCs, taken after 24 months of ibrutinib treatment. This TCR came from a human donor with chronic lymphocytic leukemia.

In DNA, the CDR3 is TGTGCCAGCAGTTTACGGGTGGACACTGAAGCTTTCTTT. Translating it yields CASSLRVDTEAFF. This chain links TRBV27 with TRBJ1-1; no firm D call. Trimming removed 2 bases at V and 3 bases at J, with 7 bases between. The CDR3 has 13 amino acids. The germline V gene encodes CDR1 MNHEY and CDR2 SMNVEV (reference sequence).